The rows below give T cell receptor beta chains drawn from one sample of a study of siplizumab effects on memory and regulatory T cells. Data came from immunoSEQ multiplex PCR; TCRdb stores just in-frame clones and leaves some out. The sample has about 100,000 clones; less than 95% are singletons. Sequencing was performed on Tregs sorted from blood. These receptors were collected from a human donor in good health. Both conserved end residues are part of each CDR3. A D gene is named only where the DNA matches it firmly. Some rows have no size entry. The others give once, few or many, or a class for an expanded clone.

once	TRBV5-4	TRBD2	15	TRBJ2-7	CASSLEGLANYEQYF
NA	TRBV2	TRBD2	17	TRBJ2-7	CASMYIPGLAVAYEQYF
NA	TRBV5-1	NA	15	TRBJ1-1	CASSLTVKEEMKAFF
NA	TRBV2	TRBD1	15	TRBJ1-2	CASSLDRALRPGYTF
NA	TRBV6-4	TRBD2	18	TRBJ2-5	CASSDGCRTSGSQETQYF
NA	TRBV6-1	NA	13	TRBJ2-2	CATLLRNTGELFF
NA	TRBV18	NA	17	TRBJ2-5	CASSPTLHRVESETQYF
NA	TRBV5-1	NA	16	TRBJ1-6	CASSPLGGRINSPLHF
NA	TRBV30	NA	14	TRBJ1-5	CAWSEGVPNQPQHF
NA	TRBV5-1	TRBD1	16	TRBJ2-7	CASSFKSRGTGGEQYF
NA	TRBV6-6	NA	15	NA	CASSYQAYREGEQYF
NA	TRBV19	NA	14	TRBJ2-4	CASSRQSGGNIQYF
NA	TRBV15	NA	13	TRBJ2-2	CATSRDVGGELFF
NA	TRBV5-1	NA	16	TRBJ2-2	CASSPRTVRNTGELFF
NA	TRBV28	NA	13	TRBJ1-4	CASSTQGSEKLFF
NA	TRBV28	TRBD2	14	TRBJ2-7	CASSGTSGYYEQYF
NA	TRBV30	NA	13	TRBJ1-5	CAWSVGGHQPQHF
NA	TRBV5-4	NA	13	TRBJ2-5	CASSLGQGETQYF
NA	TRBV7-9	NA	13	TRBJ1-1	CASSLWKNTEAFF
NA	TRBV7-2	NA	11	TRBJ2-3	CASSLRNTQYF
NA	TRBV5-1	TRBD1	14	TRBJ2-7	CASSTGTGGYEQYF
NA	TRBV28	NA	14	TRBJ1-1	CASTPYGEMTEAFF
once	TRBV21-1	NA	18	TRBJ2-1	CASSNPMGQTSSYNEQFF
once	TRBV14	TRBD2	16	TRBJ2-3	CASSRTSGLRGDTQYF
NA	TRBV18	NA	13	TRBJ2-2	CASSSGPTGELFF
NA	TRBV6-6	NA	13	TRBJ1-5	CASTEHEVQPQHF
once	TRBV28	NA	10	TRBJ1-3	CASRRNTIYF
few	TRBV4-1	TRBD1	14	TRBJ1-5	CASSQQQGNQPQHF
NA	TRBV27	TRBD2	15	TRBJ2-3	CASSPGLVIADTQYF
NA	TRBV7-6	NA	16	TRBJ2-1	CASSLTRQSSYNEQFF
NA	TRBV2	NA	17	TRBJ1-6	CASSETARSSYNSPLHF
NA	TRBV5-4	NA	11	TRBJ2-1	CASSLNNEQFF
NA	TRBV4-1	NA	15	TRBJ1-2	CASSQTPALNYGYTF
once	TRBV18	NA	13	TRBJ1-2	CASSVEGNYGYTF
NA	TRBV5-5	TRBD1	16	TRBJ2-3	CASSFRDRANPDTQYF
NA	TRBV5-6	NA	15	TRBJ1-3	CASSFPNSVGNTIYF
NA	TRBV18	NA	15	TRBJ2-1	CASSPRRNRANEQFF
NA	TRBV15	TRBD1	14	TRBJ1-1	CATRTGLMNTEAFF
NA	TRBV5-1	NA	13	TRBJ2-5	CASSPGGRETQYF
NA	TRBV2	NA	13	TRBJ2-7	CASSQQGIYEQYF
NA	TRBV5-4	TRBD1	15	TRBJ2-7	CASSSGKDRGYEQYF
NA	TRBV30	NA	14	TRBJ2-6	CALNRDSGANVLTF
once	TRBV6-1	NA	13	TRBJ1-5	CASSESREQPQHF
NA	TRBV7-9	TRBD1	13	TRBJ2-7	CASSRQGLYEQYF
NA	TRBV27	NA	15	TRBJ2-1	CASSFWPGSYNEQFF
NA	TRBV28	NA	15	TRBJ1-5	CASSLLGVLGQPQHF
NA	TRBV2	NA	11	TRBJ1-4	CASRVGWELFF
NA	TRBV19	TRBD2	15	TRBJ2-1	CASSTSGRAGNEQFF
NA	TRBV18	TRBD1	14	TRBJ2-7	CASSPLGQGAEQYF
NA	TRBV11-1	TRBD2	17	TRBJ2-1	CASSLGLAGVKYNEQFF